This T cell receptor (beta chain) emerged from a study of T cells in tuberculosis. Time point given: new active TB diagnosis, blood taken before or within 7 days of starting treatment. The protocol was immunoSEQ multiplex PCR, while the TCRdb copy is restricted to in-frame clones and leaves out a portion. The data show roughly 34,000 clones, approximately 90% seen once. This CDR3 contains 14 residues. J was trimmed by 4 bases and V by 4 bases; bases with no gene match: 4. The germline gives CDR1 SGDLS, CDR2 YYNGEE. V and J are TRBV9 and TRBJ1-1; 10 bases are a match to TRBD1. The material was PBMCs, obtained at tuberculosis diagnosis. The sequence was collected from an adult with tuberculosis. CDR3 in DNA: TGTGCCAGCAGCCCGGGACAGGGGATCACTGAAGCTTTCTTT. Protein product: CASSPGQGITEAFF.